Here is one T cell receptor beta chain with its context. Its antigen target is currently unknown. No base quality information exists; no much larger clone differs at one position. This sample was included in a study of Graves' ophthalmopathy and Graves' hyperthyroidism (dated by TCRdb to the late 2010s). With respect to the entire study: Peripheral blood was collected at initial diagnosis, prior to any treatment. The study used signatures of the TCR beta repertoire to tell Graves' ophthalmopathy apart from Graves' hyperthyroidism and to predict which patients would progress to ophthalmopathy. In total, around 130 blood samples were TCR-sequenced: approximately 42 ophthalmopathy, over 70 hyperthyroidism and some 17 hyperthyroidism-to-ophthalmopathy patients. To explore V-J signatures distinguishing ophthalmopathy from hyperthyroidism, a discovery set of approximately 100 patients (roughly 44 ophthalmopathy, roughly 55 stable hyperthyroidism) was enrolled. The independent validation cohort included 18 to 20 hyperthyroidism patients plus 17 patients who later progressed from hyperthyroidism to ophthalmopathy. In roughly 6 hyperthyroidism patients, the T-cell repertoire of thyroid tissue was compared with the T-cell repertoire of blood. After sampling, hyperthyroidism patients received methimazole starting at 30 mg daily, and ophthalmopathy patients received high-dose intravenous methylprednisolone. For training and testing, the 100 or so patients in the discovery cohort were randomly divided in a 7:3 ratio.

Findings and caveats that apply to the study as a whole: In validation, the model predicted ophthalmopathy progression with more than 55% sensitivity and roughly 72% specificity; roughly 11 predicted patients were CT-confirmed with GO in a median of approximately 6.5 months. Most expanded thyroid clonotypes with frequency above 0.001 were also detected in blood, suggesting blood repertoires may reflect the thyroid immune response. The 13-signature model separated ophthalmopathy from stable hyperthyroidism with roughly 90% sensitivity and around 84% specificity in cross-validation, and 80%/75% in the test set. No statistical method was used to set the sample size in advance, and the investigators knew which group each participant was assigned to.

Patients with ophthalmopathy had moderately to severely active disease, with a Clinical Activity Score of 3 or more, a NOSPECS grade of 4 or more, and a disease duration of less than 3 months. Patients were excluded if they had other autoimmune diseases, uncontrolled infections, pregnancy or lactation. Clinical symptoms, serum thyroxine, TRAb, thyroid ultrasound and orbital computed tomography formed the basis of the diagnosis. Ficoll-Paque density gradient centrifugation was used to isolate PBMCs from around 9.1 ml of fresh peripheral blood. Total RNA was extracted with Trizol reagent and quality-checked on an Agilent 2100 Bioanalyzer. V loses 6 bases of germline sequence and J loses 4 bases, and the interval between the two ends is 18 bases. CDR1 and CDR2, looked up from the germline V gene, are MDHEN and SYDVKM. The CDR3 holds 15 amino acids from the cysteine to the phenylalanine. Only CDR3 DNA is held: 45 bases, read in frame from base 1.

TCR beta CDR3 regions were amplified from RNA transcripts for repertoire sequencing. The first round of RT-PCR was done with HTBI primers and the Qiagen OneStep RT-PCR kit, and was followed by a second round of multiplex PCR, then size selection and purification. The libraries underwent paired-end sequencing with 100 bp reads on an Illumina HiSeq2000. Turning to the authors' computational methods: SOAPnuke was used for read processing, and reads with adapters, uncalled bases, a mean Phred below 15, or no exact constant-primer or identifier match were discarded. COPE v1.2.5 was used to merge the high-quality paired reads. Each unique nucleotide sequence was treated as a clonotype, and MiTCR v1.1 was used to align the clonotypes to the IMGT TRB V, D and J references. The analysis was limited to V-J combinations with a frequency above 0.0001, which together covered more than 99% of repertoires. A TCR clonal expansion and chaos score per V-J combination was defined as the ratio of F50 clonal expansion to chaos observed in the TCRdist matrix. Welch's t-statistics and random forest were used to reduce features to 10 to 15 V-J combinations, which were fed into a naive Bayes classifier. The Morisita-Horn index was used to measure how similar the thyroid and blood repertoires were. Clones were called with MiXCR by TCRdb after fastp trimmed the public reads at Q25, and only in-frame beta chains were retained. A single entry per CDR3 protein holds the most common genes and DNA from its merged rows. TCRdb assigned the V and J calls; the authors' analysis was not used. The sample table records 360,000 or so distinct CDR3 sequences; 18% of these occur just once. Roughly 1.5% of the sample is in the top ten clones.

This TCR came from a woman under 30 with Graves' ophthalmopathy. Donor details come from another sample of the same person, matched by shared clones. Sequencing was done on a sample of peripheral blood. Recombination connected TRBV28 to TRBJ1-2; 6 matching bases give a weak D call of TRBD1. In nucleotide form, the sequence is TGTGCCAGCAGATCTCATCCCGGGACACTCTATGGCTACACCTTC. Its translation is CASRSHPGTLYGYTF.